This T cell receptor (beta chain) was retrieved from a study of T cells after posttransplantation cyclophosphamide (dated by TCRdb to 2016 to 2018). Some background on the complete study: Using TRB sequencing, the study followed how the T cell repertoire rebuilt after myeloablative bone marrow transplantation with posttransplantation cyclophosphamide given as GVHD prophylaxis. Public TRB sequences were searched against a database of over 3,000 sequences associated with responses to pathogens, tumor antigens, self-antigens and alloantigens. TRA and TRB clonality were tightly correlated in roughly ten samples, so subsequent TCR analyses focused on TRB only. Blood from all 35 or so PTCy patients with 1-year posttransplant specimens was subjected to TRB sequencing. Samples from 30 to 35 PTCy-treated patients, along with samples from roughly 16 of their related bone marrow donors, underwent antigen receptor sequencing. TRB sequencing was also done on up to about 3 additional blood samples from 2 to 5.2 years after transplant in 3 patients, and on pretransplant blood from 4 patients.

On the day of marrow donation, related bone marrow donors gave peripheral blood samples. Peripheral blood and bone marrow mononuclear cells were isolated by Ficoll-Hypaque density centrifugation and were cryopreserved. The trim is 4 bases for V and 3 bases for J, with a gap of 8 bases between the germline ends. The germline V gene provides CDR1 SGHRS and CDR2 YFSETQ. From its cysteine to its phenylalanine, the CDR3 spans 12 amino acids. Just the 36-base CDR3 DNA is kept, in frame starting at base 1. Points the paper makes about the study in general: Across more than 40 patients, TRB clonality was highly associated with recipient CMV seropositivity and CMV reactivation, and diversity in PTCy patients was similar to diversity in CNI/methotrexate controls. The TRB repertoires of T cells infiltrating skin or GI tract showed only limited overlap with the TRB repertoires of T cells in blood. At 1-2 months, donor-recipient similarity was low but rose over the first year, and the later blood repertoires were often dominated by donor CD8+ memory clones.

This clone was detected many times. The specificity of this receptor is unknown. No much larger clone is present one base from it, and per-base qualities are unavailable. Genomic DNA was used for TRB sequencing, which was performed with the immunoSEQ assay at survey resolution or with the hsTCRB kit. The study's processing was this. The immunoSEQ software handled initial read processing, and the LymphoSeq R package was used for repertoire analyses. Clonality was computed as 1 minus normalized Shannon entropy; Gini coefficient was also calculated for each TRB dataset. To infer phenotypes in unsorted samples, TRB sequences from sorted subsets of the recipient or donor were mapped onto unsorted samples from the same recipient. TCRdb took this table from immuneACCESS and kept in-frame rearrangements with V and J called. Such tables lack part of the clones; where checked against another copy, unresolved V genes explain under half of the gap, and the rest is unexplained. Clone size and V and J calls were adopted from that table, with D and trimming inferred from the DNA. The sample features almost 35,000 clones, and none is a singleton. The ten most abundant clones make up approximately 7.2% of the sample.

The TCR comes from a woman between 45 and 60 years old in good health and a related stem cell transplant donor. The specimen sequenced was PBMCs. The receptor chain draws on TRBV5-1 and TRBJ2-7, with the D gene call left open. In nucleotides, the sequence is TGCGCCAGCAGCGTGAACAGCTACGAGCAGTACTTC. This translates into CASSVNSYEQYF.